These 5 T cell receptor beta chains share one sample of origin, sequenced in a study of T cells in Graves' hyperthyroidism and ophthalmopathy. The investigators amplified TCR beta CDR3 regions from RNA transcripts. With the HTBI primer set, the TCR CDR3 went through a first round of RT-PCR. TCRdb re-derived calls from the multiplex PCR reads in MiXCR, one entry per CDR3 protein. The table has hundreds of thousands of distinct CDR3 sequences, roughly 40% seen once. The sample taken for sequencing was blood. These receptors all come from a man between 18 and 35 years old with Graves' hyperthyroidism.

At least ten counts were recorded for this clonotype. This may be a read error: a much more frequent sequence differs by one nucleotide. V gene TRBV7-9 combines with J gene TRBJ2-7, with D unclear. Looked up from germline, CDR1 is SEHNR and CDR2 is FQNEAQ (reference sequence). Trimming removed 1 base at V and 3 bases at J, with 4 bases between. CDR3 length: 12 amino acids. CDR3: CASSLEVYEQYF. The CDR3 DNA reads TGTGCCAGCAGCTTAGAGGTCTACGAGCAGTACTTC.

For this clonotype: One base away lies a much larger clone, so this may be a sequencing read error. This sequence joins TRBV2 and TRBJ2-6, with D hard to call. This CDR3 has 13 amino acids. The V and J ends lost 9 bases and 2 bases respectively, with 8 bases between them. The V gene's germline CDR1 is SNHLY and CDR2 FYNNEI. CDR3 in amino acids: CARKAAGANVLTF. CDR3 sequence (DNA): TGTGCCAGGAAGGCGGCTGGGGCCAACGTCCTGACTTTC.

This clonotype was detected a few times. The V call is TRBV29-1, the J call TRBJ2-3, with no clear D. Trimming pared 4 bases from V and 4 bases from J, leaving 3 bases between. The CDR3 loop spans 10 amino acids. Germline lookup yields CDR1 SQVTM and CDR2 ANQGSEA. CDR3 nucleotide sequence: TGCAGCGTTGGGTCAGATACGCAGTATTTT. It codes for CSVGSDTQYF.

This chain uses TRBV7-2 with TRBJ1-1; D not certain. V lost 5 bases and J 1 base, leaving 14 bases between the germline ends. This CDR3 comprises 15 residues. Per the germline V gene, CDR1 is SGHTA and CDR2 is FQGNSA. The CDR3 here is CASSVPPTANTEAFF. In DNA form, the CDR3 reads TGTGCCAGCAGCGTCCCGCCCACAGCGAACACTGAAGCTTTCTTT.

On this clonotype itself: This may come from a read error, since a much larger clone is one base off. The chain carries TRBV10-3 and TRBJ2-2; 8 bases align to TRBD1. CDR1 is ENHRY and CDR2 is SYGVKD in the germline V gene. With 10 bases clipped from V and 1 base from J, the junction kept 5 bases outside the gene matches. The CDR3 covers 14 residues. CDR3 sequence reads: CATSGQVNTGELFF. CDR3 DNA sequence: TGTGCCACCTCGGGACAGGTGAACACCGGGGAGCTGTTTTTT.